This entry lists 5 T cell receptor beta chains sequenced from one sample in a study of T cells in Graves' hyperthyroidism and ophthalmopathy. TCR beta CDR3 regions were amplified from RNA. RT-PCR in the first round (using the HTBI primer set) targeted the TCR CDR3. TCRdb fed the multiplex PCR reads into MiXCR, producing one record per CDR3 protein. The sample yields about 690,000 distinct CDR3 sequences, around 15% seen once. The sequencing input was blood. All receptors derive from a man aged 50 to 59 with Graves' hyperthyroidism.

This rearrangement joins TRBV5-5 to TRBJ2-3; TRBD2 agrees at 13 bases. CDR1 is SGHKS, CDR2 YYEKEE, per germline (reference sequence). The CDR3 has 17 residues. V lost 5 bases and J lost 2; bases outside the gene matches: 8. The CDR3 DNA sequence: TGTGCCAGCAGTTCCGGACTAGCGGGAGCTCTCACAGATACGCAGTATTTT. Translating it yields CASSSGLAGALTDTQYF.

This clonotype was seen a handful of times. J is TRBJ2-2 and V is TRBV19; 10 bases map to TRBD2. Germline CDR1 reads LNHDA; CDR2 reads SQIVND (reference sequence). Unmatched junction bases numbered 8, after V lost 3 bases and J lost 4 bases. The CDR3 consists of 17 residues. The CDR3 is CASSIIELAGLTGELFF. CDR3 nucleotide sequence: TGTGCCAGTAGTATTATTGAACTAGCGGGACTCACCGGGGAGCTGTTTTTT.

This clonotype appeared a few times. This sequence joins TRBV5-8 and TRBJ2-1; 9 bases are a match to TRBD2. The CDR3 sequence is 17 residues long. Germline V lookup: CDR1 SGHTS, CDR2 YDEGEE. Germline trimming cut 2 bases from V and 8 bases from J; bases unmatched to any gene: 14. The CDR3 DNA sequence: TGTGCCAGCAGCTTTCCGTGCGCTAGCGGGGTTTTGGATGAGCAGTTCTTC. This gives the protein CASSFPCASGVLDEQFF. Based on the CDR3 plus reference TRBV5-8 and TRBJ2-1, the full variable domain is EAGVTQSPTHLIKTRGQQATLRCSPISGHTSVYWYQQALGLGLQFLLWYDEGEERNRGNFPPRFSGRQFPNYSSELNVNALELEDSALYLCASSFPCASGVLDEQFFGPGTRLTVL.

This clonotype was counted ten times or more. The chain uses TRBV28 and TRBJ2-3; D gene ambiguous. Trimming left V 2 bases short and J 6 bases short, with 15 bases between. Germline V lookup: CDR1 MDHEN, CDR2 SYDVKM. The CDR3 loop spans 15 amino acids. Here the CDR3 DNA reads TGTGCCAGCAGTTTACCCCAGGATCCGAGTGATACGCAGTATTTT. Translating gives CASSLPQDPSDTQYF.

The gene calls are TRBV6-1 and TRBJ2-7; D is undetermined. Deletions cut 5 bases from V and 2 bases from J, with 16 bases between. CDR1 MNHNS and CDR2 SASEGT come from the germline V gene. CDR3 length: 15 amino acids. The DNA for the CDR3 is TGTGCCAGCAGTAACCGGCGCCGCTCTACCTACGAGCAGTACTTC. Encoded protein: CASSNRRRSTYEQYF.